This T cell receptor (beta chain) was identified during a study of T cell responses to AZD1222 COVID-19 vaccine (dated by TCRdb to the early 2020s). A note on the overall study: TCR sequencing covered 230 or so trial participants: 207 given two doses of AZD1222 and about 26 given two doses of MenACWY control vaccine. Trial participants were enrolled by age into 18-55, 56-69 and 70-plus year subgroups, with around 150, 28 and 57 TCR-sequenced participants respectively. General study outcomes and caveats: Participants were mostly white British and included more females than males, and it was suggested by the authors that clonal diversity may have been underestimated. Because no samples from the day 14 peak response were available, repertoires could be characterized only after the peak T cell response. A significant rise in spike-specific TCR breadth and depth was observed after two AZD1222 doses relative to day 0 and relative to MenACWY recipients. Reportedly, close to half of the unique spike-specific TCRs recognized epitopes lying outside the regions that are mutated in the B.1.351 and B.1.1.7 variants. Conclusions about previously exposed vaccinees were limited because only six or seven AZD1222 recipients were SARS-CoV-2 seropositive at baseline. Vaccine-associated CD4 TCRs spanned the whole spike protein, with dominant responses in regions 160-218 and 743-854. In the small 56-69-year group, the increase in depth fell short of significance, most likely because of low power.

Per the publication, the time point label means: sample from adult after SARS-CoV-2 infection, after symptom onset. Two convalescent COVID-19 patients, sampled after symptom onset from adults with prior SARS-CoV-2 infection, were also TCR-sequenced for comparison. About this clone itself: Its antigen is currently not known. No much larger clonotype is one base removed from it; base qualities were not supplied.

The CDR3 regions of human TCRbeta chains were analyzed by immunosequencing. The authors processed their data as follows. Repertoire TCRs were checked for matches against a reference library of SARS-CoV-2-specific TCRs that had been generated using the MIRA antigen-specificity platform. Breadth meant the fraction of unique TCRs that were SARS-CoV-2-associated, whereas depth meant the fraction of total T cells that were SARS-CoV-2-associated. Using the MIRA data, each spike-specific TCR was mapped to the spike region that the TCR reacts to and placed in a CD4 or CD8 class. Log10-transformed breadth and depth values were compared by one-way ANOVA with Sidak's multiple comparisons tests. Entries here come from immuneACCESS through TCRdb and include only in-frame sequences with V and J called. Some clones fail to appear in such tables; in the studies checked, an unresolved V gene covers under half of the shortfall, and the cause of the remainder is unknown. Clonal size and the V and J genes are those of that table, whereas D and trimming came from the DNA. The sample table records around 140,000 clones; 90% to 95% of these occur just once. More than 10% of the sample lies in the top ten.

Reading from cysteine to phenylalanine, the CDR3 counts 16 amino acids. Only CDR3 DNA is held: 48 bases, read in frame from base 1. From the germline V gene (reference sequence), CDR1 is SGHKS and CDR2 is YYEKEE. The V and J ends are trimmed by 0 bases and 0 bases, leaving 13 bases between them. The V gene is TRBV5-5 and the J gene is TRBJ2-7; tentative D gene TRBD2, with 6 bases matching. Sequenced material: peripheral blood, taken after recovery from COVID-19. The source of this sequence is an adult who had recovered from COVID-19. The CDR3: CASSLVPTSSSYEQYF. DNA sequence: TGTGCCAGCAGCTTGGTCCCTACTAGCAGCTCCTACGAGCAGTACTTC.